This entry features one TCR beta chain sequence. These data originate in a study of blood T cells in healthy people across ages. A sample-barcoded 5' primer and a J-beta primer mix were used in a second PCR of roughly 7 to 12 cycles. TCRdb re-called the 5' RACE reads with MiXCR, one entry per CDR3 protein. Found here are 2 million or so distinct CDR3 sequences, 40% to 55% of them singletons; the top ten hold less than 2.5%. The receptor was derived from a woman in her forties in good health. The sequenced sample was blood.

The chain's CDR3 is CASRQSGRADTQYF. The CDR3 DNA is TGTGCCAGCAGACAGTCAGGGAGGGCAGATACGCAGTATTTT. This chain connects TRBV6-2 or TRBV6-3 to TRBJ2-3; 7 positions agree with TRBD2. The length of the CDR3 is 14 residues. The germline V gene has CDR1 MNHEY and CDR2 SVGEGT. V gave up 6 bases and J gave up 4 bases; unmatched junction bases: 7.